This T cell receptor (beta chain) was captured by sequencing in a study of blood T cell dynamics during melanoma immunotherapy. Study-wide background: First-line therapy was either pembrolizumab or nivolumab with ipilimumab for metastatic melanoma.

Measured with immunoSEQ multiplex PCR; TCRdb has only the in-frame clones, and not every one. This table has about 13,000 clones, around 92% appearing once. Of note for this clone: The antigen is unknown.

Time point noted: pre-treatment baseline. Samples come from before therapy and from week 3 after the first blockade cycle. V was pared by 6 bases and J by 4 bases, with 2 bases of the junction left unmatched. The CDR3 extends over 14 amino acids. Germline CDR1 and CDR2: SNHLY and FYNNEI. Study-level points and caveats: Unlike progressors, later disease-control patients had W3 repertoires gaining clonality or diversity.

This TCR was recovered from a human donor with melanoma. This chain uses TRBV2 with TRBJ1-5; 11 bases match TRBD1. Sequenced here: blood, sampled from a patient treated with checkpoint blockade. CDR3 coding DNA: TGTGCCAGCAGCGGGGACAGGGGGAATCAGCCCCAGCATTTT. The encoded protein is CASSGDRGNQPQHF.